A single sample is the source of the 2 T cell receptor beta chains below, sequenced in a study of CD8 T cells in ankylosing spondylitis (dated by TCRdb to between 2016 and 2019). Preparation of the library involved 5' RACE. Sequencing relied on an Illumina HiSeq 2500. TCRdb passed the public sequencing reads through fastp at Q25 and MiXCR, retaining productive beta sequences. CDR3 protein sequences are deduplicated, and each keeps its most common genes and DNA. Present in this sample are approximately 100,000 distinct CDR3 sequences, roughly 8% of which were seen just once. Nearly 10% of the sample goes to the ten largest clones. Sequenced input: blood, either unsorted or a sorted T cell fraction (not recorded which). These receptors were taken from a male donor with ankylosing spondylitis or in good health (not recorded which).

This clonotype was recorded at least ten times. This chain connects TRBV5-7 to TRBJ2-1, with TRBD2 matching 7 bases. TRBV5-7 is identified as an open reading frame with a role that is uncertain. Trimming at V came to 4 bases and at J to 3 bases, leaving 7 bases not matched to a gene. The length of the CDR3 is 15 residues. Here the CDR3 DNA reads TGTGCCAGCAGCGCGTGGGAGGGAAACTACAATGAGCAGTTCTTC. Translation gives CASSAWEGNYNEQFF.

This chain joins TRBV2 and TRBJ2-2; D not resolved. The V gene's germline CDR1 is SNHLY and CDR2 FYNNEI. Trimming stripped 1 base from V and 9 bases from J, with 15 bases between. The CDR3 extends over 15 amino acids. CDR3 DNA: TGTGCCAGCAGTGAAGTGTATACAGCTAACCGGGAGCTGTTTTTT. This gives the protein CASSEVYTANRELFF.